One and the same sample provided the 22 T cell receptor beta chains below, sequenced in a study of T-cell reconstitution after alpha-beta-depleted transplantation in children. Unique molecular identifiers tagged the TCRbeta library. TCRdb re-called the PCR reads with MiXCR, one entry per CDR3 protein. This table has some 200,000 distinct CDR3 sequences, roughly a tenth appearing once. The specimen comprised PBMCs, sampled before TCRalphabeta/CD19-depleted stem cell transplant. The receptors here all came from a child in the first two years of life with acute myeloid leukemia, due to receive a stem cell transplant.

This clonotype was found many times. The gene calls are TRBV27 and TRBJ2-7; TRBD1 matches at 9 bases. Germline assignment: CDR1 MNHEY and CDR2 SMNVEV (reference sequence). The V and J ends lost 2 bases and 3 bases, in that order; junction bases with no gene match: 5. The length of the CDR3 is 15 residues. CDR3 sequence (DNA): TGTGCCAGCAGTTTACGGACAGGGGAAAACTACGAGCAGTACTTC. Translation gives CASSLRTGENYEQYF.

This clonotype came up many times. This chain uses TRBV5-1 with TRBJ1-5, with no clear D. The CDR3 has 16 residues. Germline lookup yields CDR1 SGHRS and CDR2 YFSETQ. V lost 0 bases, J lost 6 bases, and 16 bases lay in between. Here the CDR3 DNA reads TGCGCCAGCAGCTTGGGCTTGGACCGCGATGGTCAGCCCCAGCATTTT. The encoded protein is CASSLGLDRDGQPQHF.

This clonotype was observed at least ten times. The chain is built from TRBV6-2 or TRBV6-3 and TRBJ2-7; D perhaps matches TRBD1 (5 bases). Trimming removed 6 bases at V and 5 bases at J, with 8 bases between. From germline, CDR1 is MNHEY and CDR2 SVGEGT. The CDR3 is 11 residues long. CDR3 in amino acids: CASSQGNEQYF. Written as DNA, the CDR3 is TGTGCCAGCAGCCAGGGCAACGAGCAGTACTTC.

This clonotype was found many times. The CDR3: CASSFFTADNSPLHF. The CDR3, as DNA: TGTGCCAGCAGTTTTTTTACGGCGGATAATTCACCCCTCCACTTT. The gene calls are TRBV12-3 or TRBV12-4 and TRBJ1-6; D not certain. This CDR3 contains 15 residues. V was pared by 3 bases and J by 5 bases, with 11 bases between.

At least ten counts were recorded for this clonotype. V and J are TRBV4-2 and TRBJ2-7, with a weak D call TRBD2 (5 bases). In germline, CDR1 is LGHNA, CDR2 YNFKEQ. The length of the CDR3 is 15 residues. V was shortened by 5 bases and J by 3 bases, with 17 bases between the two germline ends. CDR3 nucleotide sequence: TGTGCCAGCAGCGCCCAAGCGGAGCGGAGCTACGAGCAGTACTTC. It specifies CASSAQAERSYEQYF.

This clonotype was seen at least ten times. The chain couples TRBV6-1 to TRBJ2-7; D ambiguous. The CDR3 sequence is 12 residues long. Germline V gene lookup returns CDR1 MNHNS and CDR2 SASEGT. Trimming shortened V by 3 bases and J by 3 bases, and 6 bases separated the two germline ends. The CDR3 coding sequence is TGTGCCAGCAGTGAGAGTAGCTACGAGCAGTACTTC. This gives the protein CASSESSYEQYF.

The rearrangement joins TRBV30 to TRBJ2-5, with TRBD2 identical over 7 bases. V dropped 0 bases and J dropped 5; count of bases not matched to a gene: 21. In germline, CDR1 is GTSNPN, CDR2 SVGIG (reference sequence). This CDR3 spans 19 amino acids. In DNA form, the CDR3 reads TGTGCCTGGAGTGTAGGTACTAGCGTTTTAATGACCGAACTGGAGACCCAGTACTTC. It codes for CAWSVGTSVLMTELETQYF.

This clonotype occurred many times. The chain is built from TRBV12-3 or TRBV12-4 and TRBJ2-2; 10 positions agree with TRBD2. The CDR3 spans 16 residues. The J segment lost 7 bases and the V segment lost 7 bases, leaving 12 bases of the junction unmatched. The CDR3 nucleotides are TGTGCCAGCACCCTCCTAGCGGGAGAGGCCGGCGGGGAGCTGTTTTTT. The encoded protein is CASTLLAGEAGGELFF.

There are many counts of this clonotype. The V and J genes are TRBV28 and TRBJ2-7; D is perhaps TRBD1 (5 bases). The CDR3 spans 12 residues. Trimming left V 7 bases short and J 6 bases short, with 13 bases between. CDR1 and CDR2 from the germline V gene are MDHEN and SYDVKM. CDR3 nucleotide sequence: TGTGCCAGCAAGGGCGCCCAGGGCGAGCAGTACTTC. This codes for CASKGAQGEQYF.

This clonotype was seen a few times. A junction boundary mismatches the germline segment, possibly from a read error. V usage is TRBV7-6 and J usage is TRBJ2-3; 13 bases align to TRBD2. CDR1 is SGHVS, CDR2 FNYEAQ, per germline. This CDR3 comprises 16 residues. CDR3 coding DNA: TGTGTCAGCAGCTTACCGACTAGCGGGAGGTCGGATACGCAGTATTTT. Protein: CVSSLPTSGRSDTQYF.

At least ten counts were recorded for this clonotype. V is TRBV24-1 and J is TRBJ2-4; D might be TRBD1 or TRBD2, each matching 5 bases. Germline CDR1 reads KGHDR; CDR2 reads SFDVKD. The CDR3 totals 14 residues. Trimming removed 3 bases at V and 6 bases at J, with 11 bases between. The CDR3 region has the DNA TGTGCCACCAGTGATGCGTACGGGGCAAACATTCAGTACTTC. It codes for CATSDAYGANIQYF.

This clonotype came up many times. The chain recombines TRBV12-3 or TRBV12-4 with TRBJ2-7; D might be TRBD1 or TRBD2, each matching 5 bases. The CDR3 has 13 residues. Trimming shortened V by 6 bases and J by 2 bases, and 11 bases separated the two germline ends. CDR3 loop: CASSPRGPYEQYF. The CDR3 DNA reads TGTGCCAGCAGCCCCCGGGGCCCCTACGAGCAGTACTTC.

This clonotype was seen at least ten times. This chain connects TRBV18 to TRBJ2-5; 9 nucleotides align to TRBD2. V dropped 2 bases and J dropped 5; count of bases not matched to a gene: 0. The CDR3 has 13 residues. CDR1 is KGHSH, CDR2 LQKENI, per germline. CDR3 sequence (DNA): TGTGCCAGCTCACCAGCGGGAGGGGAGACCCAGTACTTC. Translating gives CASSPAGGETQYF.

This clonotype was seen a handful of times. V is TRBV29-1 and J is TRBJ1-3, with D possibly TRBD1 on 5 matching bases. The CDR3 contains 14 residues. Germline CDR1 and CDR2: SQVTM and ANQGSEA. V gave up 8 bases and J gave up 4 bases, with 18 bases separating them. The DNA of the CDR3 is TGCAGCACCGACGAAGGTTCAGGGGGAAACACCATATATTTT. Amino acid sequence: CSTDEGSGGNTIYF.

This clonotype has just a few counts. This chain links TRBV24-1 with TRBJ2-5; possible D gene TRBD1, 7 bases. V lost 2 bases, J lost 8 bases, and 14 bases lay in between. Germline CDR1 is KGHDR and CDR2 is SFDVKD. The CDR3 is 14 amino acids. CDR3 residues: CATSDYQGGGTQYF. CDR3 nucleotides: TGTGCCACCAGTGATTACCAGGGGGGAGGAACCCAGTACTTC.

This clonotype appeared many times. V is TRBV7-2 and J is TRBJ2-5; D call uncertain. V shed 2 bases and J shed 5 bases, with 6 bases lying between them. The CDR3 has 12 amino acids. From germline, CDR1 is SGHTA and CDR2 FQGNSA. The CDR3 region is CASSLMGETQYF. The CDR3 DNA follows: TGTGCCAGCAGCTTAATGGGGGAGACCCAGTACTTC.

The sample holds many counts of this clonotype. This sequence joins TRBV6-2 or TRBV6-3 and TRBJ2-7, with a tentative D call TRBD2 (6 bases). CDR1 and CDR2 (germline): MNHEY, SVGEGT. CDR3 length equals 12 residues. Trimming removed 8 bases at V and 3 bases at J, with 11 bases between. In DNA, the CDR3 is TGTGCCAGCCGGGACTTAAACTACGAGCAGTACTTC. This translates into CASRDLNYEQYF.

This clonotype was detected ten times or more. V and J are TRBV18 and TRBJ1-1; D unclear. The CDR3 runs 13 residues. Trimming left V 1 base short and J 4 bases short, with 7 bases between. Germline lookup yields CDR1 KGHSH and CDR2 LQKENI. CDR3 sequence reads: CASSPRGSTEAFF. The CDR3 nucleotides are TGTGCCAGCTCACCACGGGGTTCCACTGAAGCTTTCTTT.

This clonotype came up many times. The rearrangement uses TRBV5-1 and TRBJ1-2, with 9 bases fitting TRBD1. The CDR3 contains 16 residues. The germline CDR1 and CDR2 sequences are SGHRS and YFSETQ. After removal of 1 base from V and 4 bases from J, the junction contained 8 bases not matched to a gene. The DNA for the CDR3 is TGCGCCAGCAGCTTGAGCGGGACAGGGTCGTTCTATGGCTACACCTTC. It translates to CASSLSGTGSFYGYTF.

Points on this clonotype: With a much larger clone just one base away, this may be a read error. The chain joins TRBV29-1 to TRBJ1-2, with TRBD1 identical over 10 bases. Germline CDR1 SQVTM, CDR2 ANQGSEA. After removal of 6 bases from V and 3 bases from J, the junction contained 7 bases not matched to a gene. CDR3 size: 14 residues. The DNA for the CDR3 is TGCAGCGTGGGGGTCGGGACAGGGGACTATGGCTACACCTTC. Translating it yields CSVGVGTGDYGYTF.

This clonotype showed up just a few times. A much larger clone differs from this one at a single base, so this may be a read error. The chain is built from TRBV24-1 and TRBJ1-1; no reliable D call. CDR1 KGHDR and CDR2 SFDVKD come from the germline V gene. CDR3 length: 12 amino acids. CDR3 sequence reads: CAASDRDTEAFF. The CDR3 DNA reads TGTGCCGCCAGTGACCGAGACACTGAAGCTTTCTTT.

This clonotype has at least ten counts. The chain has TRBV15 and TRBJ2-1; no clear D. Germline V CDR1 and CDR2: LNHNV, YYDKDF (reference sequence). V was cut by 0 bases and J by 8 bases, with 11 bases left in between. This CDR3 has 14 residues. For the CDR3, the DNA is TGTGCCACCAGCAGAGATCTGGAGAACGATGAGCAGTTCTTC. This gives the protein CATSRDLENDEQFF.